Described below is a single T cell receptor (beta chain) sequence and its context. The table came from immunoSEQ multiplex PCR; TCRdb's copy has only in-frame clones and leaves some out. This sample has roughly 200,000 clones, with roughly 94% found just once. The record originates from a study of blood T cell repertoires in COVID-19. The CDR3 covers 15 residues. Germline values: CDR1 SGHRS, CDR2 YFSETQ. With 5 bases clipped from V and 1 base from J, the junction kept 6 bases outside the gene matches. This receptor was taken from a man younger than 45 with COVID-19, enrolled during active disease. The sequencing input was peripheral blood. This chain uses TRBV5-1 with TRBJ1-2; 9 bases are shared with TRBD1. The CDR3 bases are TGCGCCAGCAGACCGGGACAGGGAATTAACTATGGCTACACCTTC. Amino acids: CASRPGQGINYGYTF.